The next 31 T cell receptor beta chains were all read from a single sample in a study of T cell responses to AZD1222 COVID-19 vaccine. Method: immunoSEQ multiplex PCR; TCRdb's copy keeps in-frame clones and lacks some. The data contain about 160,000 clones, approximately 91% of them singletons. Material: peripheral blood, obtained on day 0 of AZD1222 vaccination. These receptor sequences come from an adult in good health.

The genes are TRBV6-5 and TRBJ2-2; D remains unclear. Germline V gene data show CDR1 as MNHEY and CDR2 as SVGAGI. V lost 5 bases to trimming and J lost 5 bases, with 9 bases between them. This CDR3 has 13 residues. The CDR3 reads CASSPQPTGELFF. In DNA, the CDR3 is TGTGCCAGCAGTCCACAGCCTACCGGGGAGCTGTTTTTT.

The chain employs TRBV6-5 and TRBJ1-2; no clear D. Per germline, CDR1 MNHEY and CDR2 SVGAGI. The CDR3 totals 13 residues. Trimming took 11 bases from V and 1 from J, leaving 14 bases between them. The CDR3 DNA reads TGTGCCGCCTCGGGAACAAATAACTATGGCTACACCTTC. Translated: CAASGTNNYGYTF.

The V and J genes are TRBV4-2 and TRBJ2-2, with a possible D match to TRBD1 (6 bases). CDR3 length: 16 amino acids. CDR1 is LGHNA, CDR2 YNFKEQ, per germline. V shed 3 bases and J shed 5 bases, with 16 bases lying between them. The CDR3 loop is CASSQAGTPLTGELFF. The CDR3 nucleotides are TGTGCCAGCAGCCAGGCCGGGACACCGTTAACCGGGGAGCTGTTTTTT.

The rearrangement links TRBV9 to TRBJ2-2, with 9 bases that match TRBD1. This CDR3 is 16 amino acids long. Germline assignment: CDR1 SGDLS and CDR2 YYNGEE. The V gene end was trimmed by 4 bases and the J gene end by 3 bases; junction bases not matched to a gene: 7. This CDR3 is CASSIRGTGYTGELFF. CDR3 bases: TGTGCCAGCAGCATACGGGGGACAGGGTACACCGGGGAGCTGTTTTTT. Full variable domain (outside the CDR3, taken from reference TRBV9 and TRBJ2-2): DSGVTQTPKHLITATGQRVTLRCSPRSGDLSVYWYQQSLDQGLQFLIQYYNGEERAKGNILERFSAQQFPDLHSELNLSSLELGDSALYFCASSIRGTGYTGELFFGEGSRLTVL.

This chain joins TRBV28 and TRBJ2-7, with no clear D. Germline-derived CDR1 and CDR2 are MDHEN and SYDVKM. The CDR3 contains 11 residues. V gave up 4 bases and J gave up 3 bases, with 4 bases separating them. The CDR3 DNA sequence: TGTGCCAGCAGTTCAAGCTACGAGCAGTACTTC. Protein: CASSSSYEQYF.

A remark on this clone: An end of the junction differs from the germline gene, which may be a read error. The chain uses TRBV2 and TRBJ1-6; D gene ambiguous. The CDR3 sequence is 14 residues long. Germline lookup yields CDR1 SNHLY and CDR2 FYNNEI. CDR3: CASSVGSAASSLHF. The DNA for the CDR3 is TGTGCCAGCAGTGTTGGATCGGCAGCTTCATCCCTCCACTTT.

V usage is TRBV9 and J usage is TRBJ2-5; 11 bases are shared with TRBD2. The CDR3 is 14 amino acids. J gave up 5 bases and V 3 bases, and 3 bases lay outside the gene matches. Germline V CDR1 and CDR2: SGDLS, YYNGEE. The CDR3 nucleotides read TGTGCCAGCAGCGGGGGACTAGCGGTCGAGACCCAGTACTTC. It specifies CASSGGLAVETQYF.

The chain combines TRBV18 with TRBJ2-3; 12 bases fit TRBD2. Germline V lookup: CDR1 KGHSH, CDR2 LQKENI. Unmatched junction bases numbered 5, after V lost 1 base and J lost 6 bases. This CDR3 has 16 residues. In nucleotides, the CDR3 is TGTGCCAGCTCACCACGAACGCTAGCGGGAGGGGATACGCAGTATTTT. Translation: CASSPRTLAGGDTQYF.

The chain links TRBV11-3 to TRBJ2-1; either TRBD1 or TRBD2 may fit D (6 bases each). V lost 0 bases, J lost 7 bases, and 13 bases lay in between. The CDR3 runs to 15 residues. Germline V CDR1 and CDR2: SGHNT, YENEEA. The CDR3 DNA follows: TGTGCCAGCAGCTTAGAGTCCGGGGGCGGAAATGAGCAGTTCTTC. The encoded protein is CASSLESGGGNEQFF.

J is TRBJ2-5 and V is TRBV2; TRBD2 aligns across 9 bases. CDR1 SNHLY and CDR2 FYNNEI come from the germline V gene. The CDR3 has 15 residues. With 7 bases clipped from V and 2 bases from J, the junction kept 8 bases outside the gene matches. Written as DNA, the CDR3 is TGTGCCAGCAACCTGGCGGGGGGGAGTCAAGAGACCCAGTACTTC. This translates into CASNLAGGSQETQYF.

The CDR3 sequence: CASSSMTVLGTEAFF. For the CDR3, the DNA is TGTGCCAGCAGCTCAATGACGGTGTTGGGCACTGAAGCTTTCTTT. This chain connects TRBV7-9 to TRBJ1-1; D ambiguous. Germline V lookup: CDR1 SEHNR, CDR2 FQNEAQ (reference sequence). Trimming pared 4 bases from V and 4 bases from J, leaving 16 bases between. CDR3 size: 15 residues.

This clone has only a few counts. This rearrangement joins TRBV7-3 to TRBJ1-1; 9 bases are a match to TRBD1. The V and J ends lost 5 bases and 1 base, in that order; junction bases with no gene match: 2. Germline V gene data show CDR1 as SGHTA and CDR2 as FQGTGA. This CDR3 comprises 14 residues. CDR3 bases: TGTGCCAGCAGCCCGGGACAGGGGAACACTGAAGCTTTCTTT. Translating gives CASSPGQGNTEAFF.

The chain recombines TRBV6-2 or TRBV6-3 with TRBJ1-1; perhaps TRBD1 as D (5 bases). The ends were cut back, 2 bases at V and 3 bases at J, with 22 bases in the middle. The germline CDR1 and CDR2 sequences are MNHEY and SVGEGT. The length of the CDR3 is 18 residues. The CDR3 region has the DNA TGTGCCAGCAGTTACAATGTCCAGGGAGGTAGTGTGGACACTGAAGCTTTCTTT. The encoded protein is CASSYNVQGGSVDTEAFF.

The chain employs TRBV20-1 and TRBJ1-5; tentative D call: TRBD1 (5 bases). The CDR3 has 14 residues. Germline V gene data show CDR1 as DFQATT and CDR2 as SNEGSKA (reference sequence). V dropped 3 bases and J dropped 0 bases, with 9 bases sitting between them. This chain's CDR3 is CSASNRFSNQPQHF. The CDR3 DNA reads as TGCAGTGCTAGTAACAGGTTTAGCAATCAGCCCCAGCATTTT.

The genes are TRBV7-2 and TRBJ2-2, with 7 bases that match TRBD1. The germline V gene has CDR1 SGHTA and CDR2 FQGNSA. V shed 5 bases, J shed 0 bases, and the junction held 0 bases outside the gene matches. The CDR3 has 14 residues. The CDR3 loop is CASSDRANTGELFF. CDR3 DNA sequence: TGTGCCAGCAGCGACAGGGCGAACACCGGGGAGCTGTTTTTT.

This chain connects TRBV28 to TRBJ1-3; 10 bases are a match to TRBD1. In germline, CDR1 is MDHEN, CDR2 SYDVKM. The CDR3 is 15 amino acids. The V gene end was trimmed by 3 bases and the J gene end by 10 bases; junction bases not matched to a gene: 9. This CDR3 reads CASSFTRQGAGTIYF. The CDR3 bases are TGTGCCAGCAGTTTCACCCGACAGGGGGCAGGTACCATATATTTT. Filled out from reference TRBV28 and TRBJ1-3, the complete variable domain reads DVKVTQSSRYLVKRTGEKVFLECVQDMDHENMFWYRQDPGLGLRLIYFSYDVKMKEKGDIPEGYSVSREKKERFSLILESASTNQTSMYLCASSFTRQGAGTIYFGEGSWLTVV.

V usage is TRBV6-6 and J usage is TRBJ2-5; no firm D call. The CDR3 is 12 amino acids. Germline-derived CDR1 and CDR2 are MNHNY and SVGAGI (reference sequence). V lost 5 bases and J lost 5, with 9 bases in between. The CDR3 here is CASSAGGETQYF. In nucleotides, the CDR3 is TGTGCCAGCAGTGCTGGTGGTGAGACCCAGTACTTC.

The chain recombines TRBV4-2 with TRBJ2-7, with 7 bases identical to TRBD1. The CDR3 consists of 15 residues. Per the germline V gene, CDR1 is LGHNA and CDR2 is YNFKEQ. Trimming cost V 0 bases and J 3 bases; bases outside gene matches: 5. The CDR3 sequence: CASSQEESGGYEQYF. Here the CDR3 DNA reads TGTGCCAGCAGCCAAGAAGAATCAGGGGGCTACGAGCAGTACTTC.

The chain couples TRBV9 to TRBJ1-1; no firm D call. V was shortened by 2 bases and J by 0 bases, with 11 bases between the two germline ends. Germline assignment: CDR1 SGDLS and CDR2 YYNGEE. The CDR3 loop spans 15 amino acids. The CDR3 protein is CASSVTEKMNTEAFF. CDR3 sequence (DNA): TGTGCCAGCAGCGTCACAGAAAAAATGAACACTGAAGCTTTCTTT.

The chain recombines TRBV28 with TRBJ2-5; 8 bases fit TRBD1. The CDR3 is 14 residues long. Germline loops: CDR1 MDHEN, CDR2 SYDVKM. The V segment lost 5 bases and the J segment 5 bases; nucleotides outside the gene matches: 7. CDR3 in DNA: TGTGCCAGCAGTAGACAGGGGCTGGATGAGACCCAGTACTTC. This encodes CASSRQGLDETQYF.

The rearrangement uses TRBV5-1 and TRBJ1-1, with a possible D match to TRBD1 (5 bases). Trimming pared 0 bases from V and 7 bases from J, leaving 13 bases between. The CDR3 runs 14 residues. In germline, CDR1 is SGHRS, CDR2 YFSETQ. DNA for the CDR3: TGCGCCAGCAGCTTGGCGGGGACCCAATATGAAGCTTTCTTT. Translating it yields CASSLAGTQYEAFF.

This chain links TRBV30 with TRBJ2-2; no firm D call. Germline V lookup: CDR1 GTSNPN, CDR2 SVGIG (reference sequence). The germline V and J ends were trimmed by 5 bases and 5 bases, with 9 bases remaining between them. The CDR3 is made up of 12 amino acids. CDR3 sequence reads: CAWGPRTGELFF. CDR3 bases: TGTGCCTGGGGCCCGCGGACCGGGGAGCTGTTTTTT.

The chain is built from TRBV9 and TRBJ2-3, with D possibly being TRBD2 (7 bases). From germline, CDR1 is SGDLS and CDR2 YYNGEE. This CDR3 contains 17 residues. V gave up 1 base and J gave up 2 bases, with 17 bases separating them. The CDR3 sequence is CASSVYGGRGFTDTQYF. The DNA of the CDR3 is TGTGCCAGCAGCGTATATGGAGGGAGGGGGTTCACAGATACGCAGTATTTT.

This clone has a handful of counts. The chain employs TRBV7-9 and TRBJ1-4, with 7 bases identical to TRBD1. The CDR3 loop spans 15 amino acids. In germline, CDR1 is SEHNR, CDR2 FQNEAQ (reference sequence). The V and J ends lost 1 base and 5 bases, in that order; junction bases with no gene match: 4. CDR3 protein: CASSLGQGENEKLFF. The DNA for the CDR3 is TGTGCCAGCAGCTTAGGTCAGGGGGAGAATGAAAAACTGTTTTTT. The full variable domain, its missing parts supplied by reference TRBV7-9 and TRBJ1-4, is DTGVSQNPRHKITKRGQNVTFRCDPISEHNRLYWYRQTLGQGPEFLTYFQNEAQLEKSRLLSDRFSAERPKGSFSTLEIQRTEQGDSAMYLCASSLGQGENEKLFFGSGTQLSVL.

The chain couples TRBV19 to TRBJ2-5; D remains ambiguous. Germline V gene sequence: CDR1 LNHDA, CDR2 SQIVND (reference sequence). CDR3 length: 16 residues. Trimming left V 9 bases short and J 5 bases short, with 25 bases between. CDR3 coding DNA: TGTGCCAGCAAATCCGGCGCTACGTTATCGAGTGAGACCCAGTACTTC. This encodes CASKSGATLSSETQYF.

This chain connects TRBV7-9 to TRBJ2-1; TRBD2 aligns across 11 bases. Unmatched junction bases numbered 5, after V lost 5 bases and J lost 5 bases. Germline V gene data show CDR1 as SEHNR and CDR2 as FQNEAQ (reference sequence). The CDR3 spans 15 residues. The CDR3 is CASSQGLAENNEQFF. CDR3 nucleotides: TGTGCCAGCAGCCAGGGACTAGCGGAAAACAATGAGCAGTTCTTC.

The CDR3 loop reads CSAKQGLGYTF. DNA of the CDR3: TGCAGTGCTAAACAGGGCCTTGGCTACACCTTC. This chain uses TRBV20-1 with TRBJ1-2; D possibly corresponds to TRBD1 (6 bases). There are 11 residues in the CDR3. Trimming took off 4 bases at V and 7 bases at J, with 10 bases between the two ends. The germline V gene encodes CDR1 DFQATT and CDR2 SNEGSKA (reference sequence).

J is TRBJ1-4 and V is TRBV7-3; weak D call: TRBD1 (5 bases). Germline lookup yields CDR1 SGHTA and CDR2 FQGTGA. The CDR3 spans 17 residues. Between the trimmed V and J ends, which lost 4 bases and 1 base, there was a span of 16 bases. CDR3 bases: TGTGCCAGCAGCTCACAGGCGCGGGGGAAAACTAATGAAAAACTGTTTTTT. As protein: CASSSQARGKTNEKLFF.

V usage is TRBV6-1 and J usage is TRBJ1-1; the D is unclear. V was trimmed by 3 bases and J by 1 base, leaving 6 bases between them. Germline V gene data show CDR1 as MNHNS and CDR2 as SASEGT. This CDR3 comprises 13 residues. In DNA, the CDR3 is TGTGCCAGCAGTGAGCGGTGGAACACTGAAGCTTTCTTT. As protein: CASSERWNTEAFF.

In its sample, this clone was seen once. Other nucleotide sequences from this sample produce the same CDR3. The DNA of the CDR3 is TGTGCCAGTAGTATGGGACAGGGAGGCAATCAGCCCCAGCATTTT. Its translation: CASSMGQGGNQPQHF. J is TRBJ1-5 and V is TRBV19, with 9 bases identical to TRBD1. V shed 3 bases and J 2 bases; nucleotides not matched to a gene: 2. Germline CDR1 reads LNHDA; CDR2 reads SQIVND (reference sequence). The CDR3 covers 15 residues.

The chain employs TRBV27 and TRBJ2-7; possible D gene TRBD1, 6 bases. V dropped 2 bases and J dropped 2 bases, with 13 bases sitting between them. The germline V gene has CDR1 MNHEY and CDR2 SMNVEV (reference sequence). The CDR3 is 15 residues long. CDR3 loop: CASSLNRDTAYEQYF. Here the CDR3 DNA reads TGTGCCAGCAGTTTAAACAGGGACACAGCCTACGAGCAGTACTTC.